This T cell receptor beta chain was found in a study of blood T cell repertoires in COVID-19. For the study at large: COVID-19 samples collected from the United States, Italy and Spain covered acute and convalescent phases. The cDNA or gDNA used as material had been derived from T cells, B-cell-depleted T cells, or PBMCs.

Under the authors' procedure: Estimation of nucleated cell counts was performed using reference gene primer amplification. This table comes from immunoSEQ multiplex PCR, and its TCRdb copy is limited to in-frame clones, with some not included. That table gives V, J and clone size, and the DNA gave D and trimming. Of 130,000 or so clones listed, around 88% are singletons. Per the germline V gene, CDR1 is KGHSH and CDR2 is LQKENI. This CDR3 spans 16 amino acids. Trimming removed 4 bases from V and 0 bases from J, with 13 bases in between. Sequenced: peripheral blood. The chain is built from TRBV18 and TRBJ1-3; D may be TRBD1 (6 bases). The clonotype was recovered from a woman aged 55-70 years with acute or convalescent COVID-19. The CDR3 nucleotides are TGTGCCAGCTCACAAAGGACAGTAAGCTCTGGAAACACCATATATTTT. Translated, it gives CASSQRTVSSGNTIYF.